The clone carrying this T cell receptor (beta chain) appeared once. The sample belongs to a study of blood T cell repertoires in COVID-19. About the study: Sites across the United States, Italy and Spain contributed samples from acute and convalescent COVID-19. PBMCs, B-cell-depleted T cells, or T cells provided the cDNA or gDNA that made up the material.

The CDR3 contains 11 residues. Germline V CDR1 and CDR2: ENHRY, SYGVKD. The V end was cut by 4 bases, the J end by 10 bases, with 9 bases between. Authors' data handling: Estimated nucleated cell counts came from reference gene primer amplification. Libraries were prepared by immunoSEQ multiplex PCR; TCRdb keeps only in-frame clonotypes and omits some of them. V and J calls and clone size are those listed in that table; D and trimming were worked out from the DNA. Among about 38,000 clones, around 90% were seen once, and the ten largest hold less than 30%. The source material was peripheral blood. The sequence derives from a man aged 60 to 75 with active or convalescent COVID-19. This rearrangement joins TRBV10-3 to TRBJ2-3; unclear D gene. Here the CDR3 reads CAISVASAQYF. CDR3 bases: TGTGCCATCAGTGTAGCTTCGGCGCAGTATTTT.